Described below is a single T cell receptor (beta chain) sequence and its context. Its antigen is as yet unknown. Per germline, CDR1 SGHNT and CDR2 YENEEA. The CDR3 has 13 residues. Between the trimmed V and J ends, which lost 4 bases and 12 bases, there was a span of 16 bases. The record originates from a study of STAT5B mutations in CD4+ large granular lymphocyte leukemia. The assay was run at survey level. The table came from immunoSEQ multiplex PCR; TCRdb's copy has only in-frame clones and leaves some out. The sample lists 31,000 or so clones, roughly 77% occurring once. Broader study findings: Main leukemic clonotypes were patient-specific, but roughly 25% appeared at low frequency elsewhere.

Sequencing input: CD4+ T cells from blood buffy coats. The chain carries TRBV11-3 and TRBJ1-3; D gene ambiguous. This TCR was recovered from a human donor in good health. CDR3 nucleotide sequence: TGTGCCAGCAGCTCAACCCCGAGTCCCGACATATATTTT. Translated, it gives CASSSTPSPDIYF.